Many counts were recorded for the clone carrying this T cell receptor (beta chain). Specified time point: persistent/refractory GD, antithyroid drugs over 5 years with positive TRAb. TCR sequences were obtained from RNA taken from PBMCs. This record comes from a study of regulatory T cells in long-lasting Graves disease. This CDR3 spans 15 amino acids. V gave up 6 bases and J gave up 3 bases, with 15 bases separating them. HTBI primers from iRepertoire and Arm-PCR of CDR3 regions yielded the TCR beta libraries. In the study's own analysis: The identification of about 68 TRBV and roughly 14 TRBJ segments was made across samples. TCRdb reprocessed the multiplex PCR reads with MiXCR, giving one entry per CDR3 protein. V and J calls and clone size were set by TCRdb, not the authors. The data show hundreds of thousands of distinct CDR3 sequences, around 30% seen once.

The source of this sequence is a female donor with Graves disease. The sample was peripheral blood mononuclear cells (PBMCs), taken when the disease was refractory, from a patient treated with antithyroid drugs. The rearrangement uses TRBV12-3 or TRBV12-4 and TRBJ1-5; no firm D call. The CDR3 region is CASSQTWRANQPQHF. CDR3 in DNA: TGTGCCAGCAGCCAGACGTGGCGGGCCAATCAGCCCCAGCATTTT.